This T cell receptor (beta chain) comes out of a study of OX40 agonist ivuxolimab in advanced cancers. Looked up from germline, CDR1 is SGHAT and CDR2 is FQDESV (reference sequence). The ends were cut back, 2 bases at V and 0 bases at J, with 8 bases in the middle. The CDR3 totals 14 residues. Method: immunoSEQ multiplex PCR; TCRdb's copy keeps in-frame clones and lacks some. Of 98,000 or so clones detected, roughly nine tenths appear once; the ten largest clones hold 0.3% to 0.4%. Notes on this clone: Since the CDR3 does not end with the conserved phenylalanine or tryptophan, this likely comes from a read error.

This chain connects TRBV11-1 to TRBJ2-7; D ambiguous. The specimen was CD4+ or CD8+ T cells sorted from blood, collected in a trial of the OX40 agonist ivuxolimab. This TCR was recovered from an adult with an advanced solid tumor such as melanoma, head and neck, liver or kidney cancer. CDR3 DNA: TGTGCCAGCAGCTTATGGACCCGCTCCTACGAGCAGTACCTC. Residues: CASSLWTRSYEQYL.